These 28 T cell receptor beta chains share one sample of origin, sequenced in a study of identical twins. TCRdb ran MiXCR on the 5' RACE reads and lists one entry per CDR3 protein. The data contain about 530,000 distinct CDR3 sequences, 12% to 15% of them seen just once; the ten biggest clones take up around 0.4%. The same sample was also used in a study of yellow fever vaccine responses in identical twins.

Sequencing was performed on CD4+ T cells sorted from blood. The source is a woman under 30 in good health.

The chain recombines TRBV7-9 with TRBJ1-1, with 7 bases identical to TRBD1. The CDR3 loop spans 15 amino acids. V dropped 1 base and J dropped 4; count of bases not matched to a gene: 6. Per germline, CDR1 SEHNR and CDR2 FQNEAQ (reference sequence). The CDR3 region has the DNA TGTGCCAGCAGCTTAGAGCGACAGGGTGGCACTGAAGCTTTCTTT. Protein product: CASSLERQGGTEAFF. Full variable domain (missing parts from reference TRBV7-9 and TRBJ1-1): DTGVSQNPRHKITKRGQNVTFRCDPISEHNRLYWYRQTLGQGPEFLTYFQNEAQLEKSRLLSDRFSAERPKGSFSTLEIQRTEQGDSAMYLCASSLERQGGTEAFFGQGTRLTVV.

This clonotype has more than one count but fewer than ten. The chain couples TRBV10-3 to TRBJ1-1, with 11 bases matching TRBD1. The CDR3 runs 14 residues. The ends lost 6 bases at V and 6 bases at J; junction bases unmatched: 6. CDR1 is ENHRY, CDR2 SYGVKD, per germline. The DNA of the CDR3 is TGTGCCATCAGCCGGGGACAGGGGGTATCTGAAGCTTTCTTT. Translating gives CAISRGQGVSEAFF.

This clonotype was seen a few times. The chain employs TRBV7-6 and TRBJ2-2; D might be TRBD1 (5 bases). The CDR3 totals 17 residues. Trimming stripped 4 bases from V and 5 bases from J, with 20 bases between. Germline-derived CDR1 and CDR2 are SGHVS and FNYEAQ. The chain's CDR3 is CASSSVVQAWPTGELFF. The CDR3 bases are TGTGCCAGCAGCTCCGTGGTACAGGCATGGCCTACCGGGGAGCTGTTTTTT.

The rearrangement uses TRBV9 and TRBJ1-6, with TRBD1 matching over 8 bases. The CDR3 runs 15 residues. The V gene end was trimmed by 4 bases and the J gene end by 7 bases; junction bases not matched to a gene: 7. Germline V gene sequence: CDR1 SGDLS, CDR2 YYNGEE. The CDR3 sequence is CASSRRTGTNSPLHF. CDR3 nucleotide sequence: TGTGCCAGCAGCCGGCGGACAGGGACGAATTCACCCCTCCACTTT.

V is TRBV7-8 and J is TRBJ2-2; D tentatively fits TRBD1 or TRBD2 (6 bases each). Germline V lookup: CDR1 SGHVS, CDR2 FQNEAQ. CDR3 length: 16 amino acids. Between the trimmed V and J ends, which lost 6 bases and 3 bases, there was a span of 17 bases. The DNA of the CDR3 is TGTGCCAGCAGAGGAATAGGGGGGATGGACACCGGGGAGCTGTTTTTT. The encoded protein is CASRGIGGMDTGELFF.

The V and J genes are TRBV20-1 and TRBJ2-7; D unresolved. CDR1 DFQATT and CDR2 SNEGSKA come from the germline V gene (reference sequence). The V end lost 1 base, the J end lost 2 bases, and 9 bases lay between the germline ends. CDR3 length equals 13 residues. The CDR3 here is CSARGPPTYEQYF. The CDR3 coding sequence is TGCAGTGCTAGAGGCCCTCCTACCTACGAGCAGTACTTC.

This clonotype was counted between two and nine times. The J gene is TRBJ1-2, the V gene TRBV28; maybe TRBD1 (5 bases). V lost 5 bases, J lost 7 bases, and 20 bases lay in between. CDR1 MDHEN and CDR2 SYDVKM come from the germline V gene. This CDR3 region has 15 residues. The CDR3 spells CASSLGEGKLTGYTF. CDR3 DNA: TGTGCCAGCAGTCTAGGGGAGGGCAAACTTACTGGCTACACCTTC.

This clonotype has a handful of counts. The V and J genes are TRBV5-1 and TRBJ2-5; 8 nucleotides align to TRBD1. After removal of 4 bases from V and 1 base from J, the junction contained 9 bases not matched to a gene. The CDR3 consists of 16 residues. In germline, CDR1 is SGHRS, CDR2 YFSETQ. The CDR3 DNA reads as TGCGCCAGCAGCCCACTGATGGGACAGGTCCAAGAGACCCAGTACTTC. Amino acid sequence: CASSPLMGQVQETQYF. The complete variable domain, with remaining parts taken from reference TRBV5-1 and TRBJ2-5, reads KAGVTQTPRYLIKTRGQQVTLSCSPISGHRSVSWYQQTPGQGLQFLFEYFSETQRNKGNFPGRFSGRQFSNSRSEMNVSTLELGDSALYLCASSPLMGQVQETQYFGPGTRLLVL.

The V and J genes are TRBV11-3 and TRBJ2-1; unclear D gene. V was shortened by 5 bases and J by 10 bases, with 6 bases between the two germline ends. The CDR3 has 10 amino acids. CDR1 is SGHNT, CDR2 YENEEA, per germline. In nucleotides, the CDR3 is TGTGCCAGCAGCATGCAGGAGCAGTTCTTC. As protein: CASSMQEQFF.

This clonotype came up a few times. J is TRBJ2-5 and V is TRBV28; 7 bases fit TRBD2. Germline loops: CDR1 MDHEN, CDR2 SYDVKM. Trimming took 10 bases from V and 4 from J; bases not matched to a gene: 15. The CDR3 spans 15 residues. CDR3 sequence reads: CATKGGGSWGETQYF. CDR3 nucleotides: TGTGCCACAAAAGGAGGCGGGAGCTGGGGAGAGACCCAGTACTTC.

This clonotype has more than one count but fewer than ten. The chain joins TRBV7-9 to TRBJ1-6; maybe TRBD1 (5 bases). Trimming shortened V by 5 bases and J by 9 bases, and 14 bases separated the two germline ends. This CDR3 region has 14 residues. Germline CDR1 and CDR2: SEHNR and FQNEAQ (reference sequence). CDR3 DNA: TGTGCCAGCAGCACCGGGACCTTGGGTTCACCCCTCCACTTT. Its protein product is CASSTGTLGSPLHF.

This clonotype was found once. The chain employs TRBV6-2 or TRBV6-3 and TRBJ2-2; the D call may be TRBD1 or TRBD2 (5 bases each). CDR3 length: 15 amino acids. The germline V gene encodes CDR1 MNHEY and CDR2 SVGEGT. V was shortened by 5 bases and J by 0 bases, with 10 bases between the two germline ends. CDR3 loop: CASSQRDPNTGELFF. The CDR3 DNA follows: TGTGCCAGCAGTCAGAGGGACCCGAACACCGGGGAGCTGTTTTTT.

The chain uses TRBV24-1 and TRBJ2-1; 7 bases align to TRBD2. The CDR3 has 16 residues. After removal of 4 bases from V and 6 bases from J, the junction contained 11 bases not matched to a gene. The germline gives CDR1 KGHDR, CDR2 SFDVKD. The CDR3 reads CATSDPRMAGVNEQFF. For the CDR3, the DNA is TGTGCCACCAGTGACCCCCGTATGGCGGGAGTCAATGAGCAGTTCTTC.

This clonotype was detected only a few times. The gene calls are TRBV12-3 or TRBV12-4 and TRBJ2-7; the D call may be TRBD1 or TRBD2 (6 bases each). This CDR3 has 13 amino acids. V gave up 3 bases and J gave up 6 bases, with 12 bases separating them. CDR3 sequence reads: CASSFGLQGEQYF. The CDR3 DNA follows: TGTGCCAGCAGTTTTGGACTACAGGGCGAGCAGTACTTC.

This clonotype was counted a few times. The chain carries TRBV20-1 and TRBJ1-3, with TRBD1 matching over 7 bases. CDR3 length: 16 amino acids. Per the germline V gene, CDR1 is DFQATT and CDR2 is SNEGSKA (reference sequence). The J segment lost 0 bases and the V segment lost 7 bases, leaving 12 bases of the junction unmatched. CDR3 sequence reads: CSVTTGPESSGNTIYF. The DNA of the CDR3 is TGCAGTGTCACGACAGGGCCCGAGAGCTCTGGAAACACCATATATTTT.

The rearrangement joins TRBV20-1 to TRBJ2-3, with D perhaps matching TRBD1 (6 bases). The CDR3 loop spans 13 amino acids. V lost 5 bases to trimming and J lost 2 bases, with 11 bases between them. CDR1 is DFQATT, CDR2 SNEGSKA, per germline (reference sequence). In DNA, the CDR3 is TGCAGTGCTCAGGACAGCCCCACAGATACGCAGTATTTT. Its protein product is CSAQDSPTDTQYF.

The CDR3 is CASKRVPAGELFF. The CDR3 region has the DNA TGTGCCAGTAAGCGGGTGCCAGCCGGGGAGCTGTTTTTT. The V call is TRBV19, the J call TRBJ2-2, with a tentative D call TRBD2 (6 bases). Germline CDR1 LNHDA, CDR2 SQIVND (reference sequence). The CDR3 length is 13 residues. Trimming took off 7 bases at V and 6 bases at J, with 12 bases between the two ends.

This clonotype has just a few counts. The V call is TRBV20-1, the J call TRBJ2-4; possible D gene TRBD2, 7 bases. Trimming pared 3 bases from V and 8 bases from J, leaving 14 bases between. The CDR3 sequence is 13 residues long. Germline CDR1 reads DFQATT; CDR2 reads SNEGSKA (reference sequence). In DNA form, the CDR3 reads TGCAGTGCTAGGGACGCGGGGGCAGACATTCAGTACTTC. As protein: CSARDAGADIQYF.

This sequence joins TRBV6-5 and TRBJ1-2, with D unclear. The length of the CDR3 is 13 residues. The V gene lost 0 bases and the J gene lost 6 bases, with 8 bases spanning the gap. CDR1 and CDR2 (germline): MNHEY, SVGAGI. The CDR3 DNA follows: TGTGCCAGCAGTTACTCGAAGAGGGATGGCTACACCTTC. It yields the protein CASSYSKRDGYTF.

This clonotype has at least ten counts. This chain connects TRBV20-1 to TRBJ2-5; D unresolved. Germline-derived CDR1 and CDR2 are DFQATT and SNEGSKA (reference sequence). The CDR3 totals 12 residues. Trimming left V 7 bases short and J 1 base short, with 10 bases between. Here the CDR3 reads CSGRTFQETQYF. DNA of the CDR3: TGCAGTGGCCGAACTTTCCAAGAGACCCAGTACTTC.

J is TRBJ2-1 and V is TRBV20-1; TRBD2 matches 7 bases. Germline V lookup: CDR1 DFQATT, CDR2 SNEGSKA (reference sequence). Unmatched junction bases numbered 6, after V lost 4 bases and J lost 12 bases. This CDR3 contains 11 residues. This CDR3 is CSANLREGQFF. CDR3 DNA sequence: TGCAGTGCTAATCTAAGGGAGGGGCAGTTCTTC.

The V gene is TRBV10-1, the J gene TRBJ1-2, with D unclear. Germline CDR1 is WNHNN and CDR2 is SYGVQD (reference sequence). V gave up 5 bases and J gave up 5 bases, with 18 bases separating them. The CDR3 is 15 amino acids. CDR3 protein: CASSISYRVPYGYTF. The CDR3, as DNA: TGCGCCAGCAGTATTTCCTACCGGGTACCATATGGCTACACCTTC.

This clonotype was seen a few times. This rearrangement joins TRBV24-1 to TRBJ2-3; 9 bases align to TRBD1. V shed 4 bases, J shed 3 bases, and the junction held 4 bases outside the gene matches. The V gene's germline CDR1 is KGHDR and CDR2 SFDVKD. The CDR3 runs to 15 residues. CDR3 nucleotides: TGTGCCACCAGTGACCGAGGACAGGGGACAGATACGCAGTATTTT. Encoded protein: CATSDRGQGTDTQYF.

The V call is TRBV2, the J call TRBJ2-5, with D possibly being TRBD1 or TRBD2 (6 bases each). V gave up 2 bases and J gave up 3 bases, with 13 bases separating them. Germline loops: CDR1 SNHLY, CDR2 FYNNEI. The CDR3 loop spans 15 amino acids. The CDR3 loop reads CASSERGAGKETQYF. The CDR3 DNA reads as TGTGCCAGCAGTGAAAGGGGGGCGGGGAAAGAGACCCAGTACTTC.

This clonotype appeared a few times. The chain employs TRBV5-6 and TRBJ1-1; D is unclear. This CDR3 has 14 residues. The V gene's germline CDR1 is SGHDT and CDR2 YYEEEE. V gave up 0 bases and J gave up 7 bases, with 13 bases separating them. The DNA for the CDR3 is TGTGCCAGCAGCTTGGCCTACAGAGCTATTGAAGCTTTCTTT. Amino acid sequence: CASSLAYRAIEAFF.

V is TRBV5-1 and J is TRBJ2-6, with TRBD1 matching over 9 bases. J gave up 2 bases and V 3 bases, and 9 bases lay outside the gene matches. CDR1 SGHRS and CDR2 YFSETQ come from the germline V gene. The CDR3 sequence is 18 residues long. CDR3 protein: CASSSTGTGFTGANVLTF. CDR3 DNA sequence: TGCGCCAGCAGCTCTACCGGGACAGGGTTTACTGGGGCCAACGTCCTGACTTTC. The full variable domain, rest sourced from reference TRBV5-1 and TRBJ2-6, is KAGVTQTPRYLIKTRGQQVTLSCSPISGHRSVSWYQQTPGQGLQFLFEYFSETQRNKGNFPGRFSGRQFSNSRSEMNVSTLELGDSALYLCASSSTGTGFTGANVLTFGAGSRLTVL.

This rearrangement joins TRBV10-3 to TRBJ1-3; no clear D gene. CDR3 length: 13 amino acids. The germline V and J ends were trimmed by 4 bases and 0 bases, with 4 bases remaining between them. The germline V gene has CDR1 ENHRY and CDR2 SYGVKD. CDR3 sequence: CAISVTSGNTIYF. As DNA, the CDR3 is TGTGCCATCAGTGTCACCTCTGGAAACACCATATATTTT.

There are a few counts of this clonotype. The chain has TRBV15 and TRBJ2-5; 7 bases line up with TRBD2. This CDR3 region has 14 residues. CDR1 is LNHNV, CDR2 YYDKDF, per germline (reference sequence). V dropped 1 base and J dropped 5; count of bases not matched to a gene: 4. The CDR3 DNA is TGTGCCACCAGCAGAGGGGAGGGGTCGGAGACCCAGTACTTC. Translating it yields CATSRGEGSETQYF.